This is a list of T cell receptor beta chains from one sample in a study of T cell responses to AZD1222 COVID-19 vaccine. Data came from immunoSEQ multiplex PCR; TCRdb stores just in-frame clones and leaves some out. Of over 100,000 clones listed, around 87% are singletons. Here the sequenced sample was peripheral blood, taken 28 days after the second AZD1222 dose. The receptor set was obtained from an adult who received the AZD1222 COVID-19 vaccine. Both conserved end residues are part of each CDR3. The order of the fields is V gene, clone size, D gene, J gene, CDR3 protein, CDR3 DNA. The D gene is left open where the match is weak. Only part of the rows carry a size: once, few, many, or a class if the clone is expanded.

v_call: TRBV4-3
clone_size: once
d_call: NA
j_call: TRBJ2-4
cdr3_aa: CASSQDLLLVRLYF
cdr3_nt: TGCGCCAGCAGCCAAGATCTTCTCCTAGTTAGGTTGTACTTC

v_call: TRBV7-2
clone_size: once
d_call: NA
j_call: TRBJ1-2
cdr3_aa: CASRADSLQGYTF
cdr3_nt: TGTGCCAGCAGAGCTGACAGTCTTCAAGGCTACACCTTC

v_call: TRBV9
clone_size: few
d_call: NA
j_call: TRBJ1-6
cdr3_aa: CASNLGDNYNSPLHF
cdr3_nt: TGTGCCAGCAACCTCGGGGACAACTATAATTCACCCCTCCACTTT

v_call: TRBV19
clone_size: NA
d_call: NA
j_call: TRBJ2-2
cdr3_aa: CASSNPFGGLNTGELFF
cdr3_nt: TGTGCCAGTAGTAATCCCTTCGGAGGTTTGAACACCGGGGAGCTGTTTTTT

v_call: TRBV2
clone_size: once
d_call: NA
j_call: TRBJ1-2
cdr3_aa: CASSDFRGPSNYGYTF
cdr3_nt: TGTGCCAGCAGTGATTTTAGAGGACCCTCCAACTATGGCTACACCTTC

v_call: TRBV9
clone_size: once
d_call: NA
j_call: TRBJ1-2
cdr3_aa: CASSVDWTGAGYTF
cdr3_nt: TGTGCCAGCAGCGTAGACTGGACGGGAGCTGGCTACACCTTC

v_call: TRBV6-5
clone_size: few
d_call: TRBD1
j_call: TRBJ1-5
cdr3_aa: CASSNDRVQPQHF
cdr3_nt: TGTGCCAGCAGTAACGACAGGGTTCAGCCCCAGCATTTT

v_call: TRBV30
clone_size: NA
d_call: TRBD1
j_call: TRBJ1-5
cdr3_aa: CAWSGTRTTGFGNQPQHF
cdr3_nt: TGTGCCTGGAGCGGAACCCGGACGACAGGGTTTGGAAATCAGCCCCAGCATTTT

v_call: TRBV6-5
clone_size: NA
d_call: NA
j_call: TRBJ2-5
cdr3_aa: CASSRDLRETQYF
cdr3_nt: TGTGCCAGCAGTAGGGACCTCCGGGAGACCCAGTACTTC

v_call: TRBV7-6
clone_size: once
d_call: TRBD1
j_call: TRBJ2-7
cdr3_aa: CASSTGTGGMYEQYF
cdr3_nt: TGTGCCAGCAGTACTGGGACAGGGGGCATGTACGAGCAGTACTTC

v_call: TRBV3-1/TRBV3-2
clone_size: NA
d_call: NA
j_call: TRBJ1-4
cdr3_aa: CASSQGYSQGWEKLFF
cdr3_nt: TGTGCCAGCAGCCAAGGATACTCCCAGGGTTGGGAAAAACTGTTTTTT

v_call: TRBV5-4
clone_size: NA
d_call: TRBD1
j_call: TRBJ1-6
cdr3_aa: CASSFGGTGPPSPLHF
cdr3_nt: TGTGCCAGCAGCTTTGGAGGGACAGGGCCACCTTCACCCCTCCACTTT

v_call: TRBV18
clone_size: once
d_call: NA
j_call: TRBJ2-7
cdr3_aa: CASSIAPLYEQYF
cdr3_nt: TGTGCCAGCTCGATAGCGCCTCTCTACGAGCAGTACTTC

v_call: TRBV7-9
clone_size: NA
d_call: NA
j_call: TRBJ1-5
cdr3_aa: CASSRATGSGQPQHF
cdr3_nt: TGTGCCAGCAGCCGAGCGACCGGGTCGGGTCAGCCCCAGCATTTT

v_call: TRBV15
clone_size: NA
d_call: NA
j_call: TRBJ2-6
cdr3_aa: CATSSPGTGANVLTF
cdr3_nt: TGTGCCACCAGCAGTCCAGGGACTGGGGCCAACGTCCTGACTTTC

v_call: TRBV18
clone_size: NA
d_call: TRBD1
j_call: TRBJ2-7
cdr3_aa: CASSRGQGLRYEQYF
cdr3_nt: TGTGCCAGCTCTCGCGGACAGGGGCTACGCTACGAGCAGTACTTC

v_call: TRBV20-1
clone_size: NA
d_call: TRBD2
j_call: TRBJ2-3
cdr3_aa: CSASPRLAGSTDTQYF
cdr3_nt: TGCAGTGCTAGTCCCCGACTAGCGGGGAGCACAGATACGCAGTATTTT

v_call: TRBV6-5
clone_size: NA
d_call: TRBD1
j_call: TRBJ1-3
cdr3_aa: CASTQGEVGNTIYF
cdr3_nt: TGTGCCAGCACTCAGGGGGAGGTCGGAAACACCATATATTTT

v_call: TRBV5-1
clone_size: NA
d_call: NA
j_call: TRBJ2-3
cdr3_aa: CASSLPTDTQYF
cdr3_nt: TGCGCCAGCAGCTTGCCAACAGATACGCAGTATTTT

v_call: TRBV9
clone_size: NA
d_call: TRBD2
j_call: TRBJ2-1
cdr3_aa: CASSVVRAGEYNEQFF
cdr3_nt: TGTGCCAGCAGCGTAGTTCGAGCGGGGGAATACAATGAGCAGTTCTTC

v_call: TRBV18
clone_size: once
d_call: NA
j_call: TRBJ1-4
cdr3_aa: CASSPGLEKLFF
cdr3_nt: TGTGCCAGCTCACCCGGACTTGAAAAACTGTTTTTT

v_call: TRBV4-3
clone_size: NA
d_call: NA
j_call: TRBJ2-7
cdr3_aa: CASSQDQNSYEQYF
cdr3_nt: TGCGCCAGCAGCCAAGATCAAAATTCCTACGAGCAGTACTTC

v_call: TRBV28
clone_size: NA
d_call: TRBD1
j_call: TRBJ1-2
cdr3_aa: CASSWTGRPNYGYTF
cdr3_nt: TGTGCCAGCAGTTGGACAGGACGGCCCAACTATGGCTACACCTTC

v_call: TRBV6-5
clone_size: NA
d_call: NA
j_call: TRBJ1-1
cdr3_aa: CASRAHTEAFF
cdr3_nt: TGTGCCAGCAGGGCCCACACTGAAGCTTTCTTT

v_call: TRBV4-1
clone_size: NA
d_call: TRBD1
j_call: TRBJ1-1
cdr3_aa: CASSQATGVVTEAFF
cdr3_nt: TGCGCCAGCAGCCAAGCTACAGGGGTTGTCACTGAAGCTTTCTTT

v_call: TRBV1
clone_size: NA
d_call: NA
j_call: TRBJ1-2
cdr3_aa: CTSSLPEAVRYGYTF
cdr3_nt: TGCACCAGCAGCCTCCCGGAGGCAGTTCGATATGGCTACACCTTC

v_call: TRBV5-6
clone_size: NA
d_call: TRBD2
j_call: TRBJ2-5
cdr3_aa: CASSLVLAGDNQETQYF
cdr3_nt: TGTGCCAGCAGCTTGGTACTAGCGGGGGATAACCAAGAGACCCAGTACTTC

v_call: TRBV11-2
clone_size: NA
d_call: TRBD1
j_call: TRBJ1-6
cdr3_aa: CASSGQAYSPLHF
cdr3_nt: TGTGCCAGCAGCGGACAGGCCTATTCACCCCTCCACTTT

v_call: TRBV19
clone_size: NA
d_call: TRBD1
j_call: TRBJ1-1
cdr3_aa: CASSRTGGAAEAFF
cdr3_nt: TGTGCCAGTAGCCGGACAGGGGGCGCGGCTGAAGCTTTCTTT

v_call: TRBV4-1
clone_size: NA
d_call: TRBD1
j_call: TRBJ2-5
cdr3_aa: CASSQRGQGADETQYF
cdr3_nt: TGCGCCAGCAGCCAGAGAGGACAGGGGGCGGACGAGACCCAGTACTTC

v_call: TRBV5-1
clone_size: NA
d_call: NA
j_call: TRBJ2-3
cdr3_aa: CASSLESSGLGTDTQYF
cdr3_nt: TGCGCCAGCAGCTTGGAGTCTAGTGGTTTGGGCACAGATACGCAGTATTTT

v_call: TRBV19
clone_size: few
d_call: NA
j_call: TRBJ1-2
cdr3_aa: CASSKSRQGGHGYTF
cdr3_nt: TGTGCCAGTAGTAAATCTCGACAAGGCGGGCATGGCTACACCTTC

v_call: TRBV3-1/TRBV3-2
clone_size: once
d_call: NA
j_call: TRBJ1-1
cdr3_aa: CASSNPGTEAFF
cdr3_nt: TGTGCCAGCAGCAACCCGGGCACTGAAGCTTTCTTT

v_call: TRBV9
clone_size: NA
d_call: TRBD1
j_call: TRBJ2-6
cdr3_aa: CASSGRPQGVVGANVLTF
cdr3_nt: TGTGCCAGCAGCGGTCGCCCACAGGGGGTTGTTGGGGCCAACGTCCTGACTTTC

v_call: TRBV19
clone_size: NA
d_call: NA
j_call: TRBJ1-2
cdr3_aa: CASSPYPEGRANYGYTF
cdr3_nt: TGTGCCAGTAGCCCCTACCCGGAGGGGAGAGCTAACTATGGCTACACCTTC

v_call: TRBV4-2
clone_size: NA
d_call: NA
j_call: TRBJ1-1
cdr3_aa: CASSQDLDPRPRNTEAFF
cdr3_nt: TGTGCCAGCAGCCAAGATCTGGACCCCCGCCCAAGGAACACTGAAGCTTTCTTT

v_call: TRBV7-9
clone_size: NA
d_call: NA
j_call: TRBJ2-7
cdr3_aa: CASRGAYEQYF
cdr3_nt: TGTGCCAGCCGAGGGGCCTACGAGCAGTACTTC

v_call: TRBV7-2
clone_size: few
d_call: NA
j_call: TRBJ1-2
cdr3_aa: CASSLASRTVYGYTF
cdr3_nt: TGTGCCAGCAGCTTAGCTTCGCGAACAGTCTATGGCTACACCTTC

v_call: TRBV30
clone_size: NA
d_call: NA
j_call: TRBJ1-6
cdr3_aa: CAWSPAVTGYNSPLHF
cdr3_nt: TGTGCCTGGAGTCCGGCCGTTACCGGGTATAATTCACCCCTCCACTTT

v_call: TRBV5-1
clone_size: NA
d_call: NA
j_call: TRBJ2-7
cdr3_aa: CASSWRTDYEQYF
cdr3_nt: TGCGCCAGCAGCTGGCGGACAGACTACGAGCAGTACTTC